These T cell receptor beta chains were read from a single sample in a study of cytotoxic CD8 clonotypes in ibrutinib-treated CLL. Sequenced by immunoSEQ multiplex PCR; TCRdb stores in-frame clones only, minus some. The sample shows a few hundred thousand clones, 60% to 80% of them seen only once. The source material was PBMCs, sampled after 36 months of ibrutinib treatment. Receptors originate from a human donor with chronic lymphocytic leukemia. CDR3s include the opening cysteine and the closing phenylalanine or tryptophan. A D gene is named only where the DNA matches it firmly. Clone size appears in some rows only: once, few, many, or a class for an expanded clone.

V	size	D	J	CDR3	DNA
TRBV11-2	-	-	TRBJ2-7	CASSTDYEQYF	TGTGCCAGCAGCACCGATTACGAGCAGTACTTC
TRBV29-1	-	-	TRBJ1-4	CSVEHNEKLFF	TGCAGCGTTGAACACAATGAAAAACTGTTTTTT
TRBV7-2	-	TRBD1	TRBJ2-4	CASSLGDRAGLLIQYF	TGTGCCAGCAGCTTAGGGGACAGGGCCGGACTCCTCATTCAGTACTTC
TRBV5-1	-	TRBD1	TRBJ1-2	CASSIDRGYGYTF	TGCGCCAGCAGTATAGACAGGGGATATGGCTACACCTTC
TRBV7-2	few	-	TRBJ1-5	CASSLVGGGSNQPQHF	TGTGCCAGCAGCTTAGTGGGCGGAGGGAGCAATCAGCCCCAGCATTTT
TRBV4-1	-	-	TRBJ1-4	CASTRVPNEKLFF	TGCGCCAGCACGAGGGTACCAAATGAAAAACTGTTTTTT
TRBV4-1	-	-	TRBJ1-2	CASSQVGVYGYTF	TGCGCCAGCAGCCAAGTCGGGGTCTATGGCTACACCTTC
TRBV6-1	-	-	TRBJ1-2	CASSGWDGYGYTF	TGTGCCAGCAGTGGCTGGGACGGCTATGGCTACACCTTC
TRBV11-2	-	-	TRBJ2-3	CASSLALRSADTQYF	TGTGCCAGCAGCTTAGCACTAAGGAGTGCAGATACGCAGTATTTT
TRBV27	-	-	TRBJ1-2	CASSLSSGANYGYTF	TGTGCCAGCAGTTTATCGTCAGGGGCTAACTATGGCTACACCTTC
TRBV11-2	few	-	TRBJ2-3	CASSLDLSSTDTQYF	TGTGCCAGCAGCTTAGATCTAAGCAGCACAGATACGCAGTATTTT
TRBV21-1	-	-	TRBJ2-7	CASSLSVGYEQYF	TGTGCCAGCAGTTTATCCGTAGGGTACGAGCAGTACTTC
TRBV7-2	-	TRBD1	TRBJ1-2	CASRPDRDYGYTF	TGTGCCAGCAGACCTGACAGGGACTATGGCTACACCTTC
TRBV11-2	-	TRBD2	TRBJ2-1	CASSPRLAGENEQFF	TGTGCCAGCAGCCCAAGACTAGCGGGGGAAAATGAGCAGTTCTTC
TRBV6-5	-	-	TRBJ1-5	CASSPGTSNEPQHF	TGTGCCAGCAGCCCCGGGACATCCAATGAGCCCCAGCATTTT
TRBV6-1	-	-	TRBJ1-2	CASSEDARARSYGYTF	TGTGCCAGCAGTGAAGATGCTAGGGCTAGGAGCTATGGCTACACCTTC
TRBV5-5	-	-	TRBJ1-5	CASSPRQGNQPQHF	TGTGCCAGCAGCCCTCGACAGGGCAATCAGCCCCAGCATTTT
TRBV2	-	-	TRBJ1-5	CASRLRTTSNQPQHF	TGTGCCAGCAGACTCCGGACAACTAGCAATCAGCCCCAGCATTTT
TRBV9	-	-	TRBJ1-6	CASSVEFDSPLHF	TGTGCCAGCAGCGTAGAATTTGATTCACCCCTCCACTTT
TRBV7-2	-	-	TRBJ2-5	CASSLALRSQYF	TGTGCCAGCAGCTTAGCGCTCCGGTCCCAGTACTTC
TRBV11-3	-	-	TRBJ2-1	CASSLRFGPDYNEQFF	TGTGCCAGCAGCTTAAGGTTTGGCCCCGATTACAATGAGCAGTTCTTC
TRBV6-1	once	-	TRBJ2-7	CASGGPNSYEQYF	TGTGCCAGCGGGGGGCCCAACTCCTACGAGCAGTACTTC
TRBV7-8	-	-	TRBJ2-7	CASSYVVSYEQYF	TGTGCCAGCAGTTACGTAGTCTCCTACGAGCAGTACTTC
TRBV5-4	-	-	TRBJ2-1	CASTRGGTTPNEQFF	TGTGCCAGCACCAGGGGGGGGACTACACCCAATGAGCAGTTCTTC
TRBV27	few	-	TRBJ1-6	CASSLSAGRSSYNSPLHF	TGTGCCAGCAGTTTATCGGCAGGCCGTAGCTCCTATAATTCACCCCTCCACTTT
TRBV19	-	-	TRBJ1-1	CASSIWRSTEAFF	TGTGCCAGTAGTATATGGAGGTCCACTGAAGCTTTCTTT
TRBV7-6	-	-	TRBJ2-2	CASSLFRDPKAGELFF	TGTGCCAGCAGCTTATTCAGGGACCCCAAGGCCGGGGAGCTGTTTTTT
TRBV7-8	-	-	TRBJ1-5	CASSLAQWQPQHF	TGTGCCAGCAGCTTAGCCCAGTGGCAGCCCCAGCATTTT
TRBV28	-	TRBD2	TRBJ2-1	CASSSPLWEGRYEQFF	TGTGCCAGCAGTTCCCCTTTGTGGGAGGGCCGGTATGAGCAGTTCTTC
TRBV7-9	once	TRBD2	TRBJ2-3	CASSLTSGRGTDTQYF	TGTGCCAGCAGCCTTACTAGCGGGAGGGGCACAGATACGCAGTATTTT
TRBV29-1	-	-	TRBJ2-2	CSVQGTGELFF	TGCAGCGTCCAGGGCACCGGGGAGCTGTTTTTT
TRBV14	-	TRBD2	TRBJ2-3	CASSPRTSGLLSTDTQYF	TGTGCCAGCAGCCCTAGGACTAGCGGCCTTCTTAGCACAGATACGCAGTATTTT
TRBV15	few	-	TRBJ1-5	CATSRDQGYSQGQPQHF	TGTGCCACCAGCAGAGATCAAGGCTACAGTCAAGGTCAGCCCCAGCATTTT
TRBV5-1	-	-	TRBJ2-5	CASSLARGRETQYF	TGCGCCAGCAGCTTAGCCAGGGGCAGAGAGACCCAGTACTTC
TRBV7-2	-	-	TRBJ1-1	CASSLWAPEAFF	TGTGCCAGCAGCTTATGGGCTCCTGAAGCTTTCTTT
TRBV2	-	-	TRBJ2-5	CASSQTRGETQYF	TGTGCCAGCAGTCAAACCAGGGGAGAGACCCAGTACTTC
TRBV6-5	-	-	TRBJ2-5	CASSYGGFYQETQYF	TGTGCCAGCAGTTACGGGGGATTCTATCAAGAGACCCAGTACTTC
TRBV25-1	-	TRBD2	TRBJ2-5	CASSHLVGLADGETQYF	TGTGCCAGCAGTCACCTCGTCGGACTAGCAGATGGGGAGACCCAGTACTTC
TRBV10-3	-	TRBD1	TRBJ2-7	CAISESGTGGYEQYF	TGTGCCATCAGTGAGTCGGGGACAGGGGGTTACGAGCAGTACTTC
TRBV25-1	once	-	TRBJ2-7	CASSGYSVRSYEQYF	TGTGCCAGCAGTGGGTATTCGGTACGGTCCTACGAGCAGTACTTC
TRBV7-6	-	-	TRBJ2-7	CASAPSPYLDEQYF	TGTGCCAGCGCTCCCTCCCCTTATCTCGACGAGCAGTACTTC
TRBV5-1	-	-	TRBJ1-1	CASSSTGSTEAFF	TGCGCCAGCAGCTCAACAGGGAGCACTGAAGCTTTCTTT
TRBV5-6	few	TRBD1	TRBJ1-5	CASSFGTGEGQPQHF	TGTGCCAGCAGCTTCGGGACAGGGGAAGGTCAGCCCCAGCATTTT
TRBV7-9	once	TRBD1	TRBJ2-7	CASSLVRTGAFYEQYF	TGTGCCAGCAGCTTAGTCCGCACAGGGGCCTTCTACGAGCAGTACTTC
TRBV5-1	few	-	TRBJ2-7	CASSLAPLDSQYF	TGCGCCAGCAGCTTGGCCCCCCTGGACAGTCAGTACTTC
TRBV5-1	-	-	TRBJ1-2	CASSLQWGVDGYTF	TGCGCCAGCAGCTTGCAATGGGGCGTGGATGGCTACACCTTC
TRBV7-3	-	TRBD2	TRBJ2-3	CASSLTSGGTDTQYF	TGTGCCAGCAGCTTGACTAGCGGGGGCACAGATACGCAGTATTTT
TRBV7-2	once	TRBD1	TRBJ1-2	CASSLGPGGAGYGYTF	TGTGCCAGCAGCTTAGGCCCAGGGGGCGCGGGTTATGGCTACACCTTC
TRBV18	-	-	TRBJ1-1	CASSPKVDTEAFF	TGTGCCAGCTCACCCAAGGTGGACACTGAAGCTTTCTTT
TRBV4-3	-	-	TRBJ2-7	CASSQDRLWGGYEQYF	TGCGCCAGCAGCCAAGATAGACTATGGGGCGGCTACGAGCAGTACTTC
TRBV28	-	TRBD1	TRBJ1-5	CASSSPPTGGRQPQHF	TGTGCCAGCAGTTCCCCTCCGACAGGGGGCAGGCAGCCCCAGCATTTT
TRBV7-8	-	-	TRBJ1-2	CASSLGRVPILSGYTF	TGTGCCAGCAGCTTAGGGAGGGTACCAATTTTGAGTGGCTACACCTTC
TRBV4-1	-	-	TRBJ1-4	CASSPSGLGGPNNEKLFF	TGCGCCAGCAGCCCCAGCGGACTCGGGGGGCCGAATAATGAAAAACTGTTTTTT